This T cell receptor (beta chain) originates from a study of cytomegalovirus exposure and HLA in healthy donors. Study information: Among about 190 million T cells, an earlier analysis found approximately 110 million unique TCR beta sequences. Study-level points and caveats: Common viral pathogens were later found to be apparently linked to several of the most significant clusters.

Note on this clone: The antigen remains unidentified. Additional DNA sequences in this sample encode the identical CDR3.

V lost 1 base to trimming and J lost 6 bases, with 10 bases between them. CDR1 and CDR2 (germline): SGHAT, FQNNGV. This CDR3 contains 13 residues. 13 Jbeta primers and 60 Vbeta primers were used for the PCR. Authors' data handling: Around 10 million shared chains were among around 80 million unique TCR beta chains counted in a later analysis. Only in-frame clones appear in the TCRdb table, and some are missing; sequencing was by immunoSEQ multiplex PCR. For V, J and clone size, that table is used; D and trimming come from the DNA. The sample carries about 160,000 clones, 65% to 90% recorded once. Input material: PBMCs. The source is a man between 50 and 59 years old in good health and CMV-seropositive. The rearrangement links TRBV11-2 to TRBJ2-7, with TRBD2 as a possible D gene (5 bases). In DNA form, the CDR3 reads TGTGCCAGCAGCTTAGTCGGTCGGGGCGAGCAGTACTTC. Translation gives CASSLVGRGEQYF.